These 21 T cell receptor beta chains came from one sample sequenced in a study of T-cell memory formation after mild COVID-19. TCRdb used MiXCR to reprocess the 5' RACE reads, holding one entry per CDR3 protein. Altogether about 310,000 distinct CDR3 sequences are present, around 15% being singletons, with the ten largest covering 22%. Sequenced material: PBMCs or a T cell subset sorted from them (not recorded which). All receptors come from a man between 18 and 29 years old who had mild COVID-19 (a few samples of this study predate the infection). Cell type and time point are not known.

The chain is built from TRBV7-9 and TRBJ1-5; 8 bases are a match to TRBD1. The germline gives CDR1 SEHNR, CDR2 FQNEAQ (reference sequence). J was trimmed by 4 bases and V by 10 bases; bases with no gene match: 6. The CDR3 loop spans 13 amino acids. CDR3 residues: CATAGQGNQPQHF. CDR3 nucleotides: TGTGCCACAGCTGGACAGGGTAATCAGCCCCAGCATTTT.

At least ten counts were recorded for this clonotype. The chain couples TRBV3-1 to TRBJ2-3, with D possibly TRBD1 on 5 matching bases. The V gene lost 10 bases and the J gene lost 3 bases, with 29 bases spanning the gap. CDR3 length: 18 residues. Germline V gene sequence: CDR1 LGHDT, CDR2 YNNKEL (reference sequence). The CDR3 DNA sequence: TGTGCCACCTCCGGGCCGATCCGCAGGGATATAGGAACAGATACGCAGTATTTT. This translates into CATSGPIRRDIGTDTQYF.

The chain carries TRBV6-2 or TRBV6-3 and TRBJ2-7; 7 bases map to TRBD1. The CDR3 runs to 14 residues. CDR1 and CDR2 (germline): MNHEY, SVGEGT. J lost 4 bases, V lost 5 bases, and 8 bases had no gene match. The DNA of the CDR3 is TGTGCCAGCAGTCGGACAGGACTCGGGTACGAGCAGTACTTC. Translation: CASSRTGLGYEQYF.

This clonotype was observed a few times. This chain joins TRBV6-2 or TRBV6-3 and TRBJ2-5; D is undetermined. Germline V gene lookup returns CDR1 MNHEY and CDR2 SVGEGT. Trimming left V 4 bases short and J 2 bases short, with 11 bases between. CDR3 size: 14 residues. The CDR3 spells CASSSSVEQETQYF. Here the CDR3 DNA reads TGTGCCAGCAGTTCCTCGGTGGAGCAAGAGACCCAGTACTTC.

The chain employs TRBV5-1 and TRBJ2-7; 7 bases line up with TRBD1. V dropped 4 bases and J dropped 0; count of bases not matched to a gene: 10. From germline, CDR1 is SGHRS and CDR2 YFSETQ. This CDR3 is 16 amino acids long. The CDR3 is CASSPYRGRSSYEQYF. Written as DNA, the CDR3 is TGCGCCAGCAGCCCTTACAGGGGTAGAAGCTCCTACGAGCAGTACTTC.

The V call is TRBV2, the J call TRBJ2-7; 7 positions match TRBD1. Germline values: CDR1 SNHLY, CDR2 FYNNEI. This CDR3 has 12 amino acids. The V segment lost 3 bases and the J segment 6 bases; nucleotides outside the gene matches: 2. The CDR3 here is CASSEGQIEQYV. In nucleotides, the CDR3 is TGTGCCAGCAGTGAGGGACAGATCGAGCAGTACGTC.

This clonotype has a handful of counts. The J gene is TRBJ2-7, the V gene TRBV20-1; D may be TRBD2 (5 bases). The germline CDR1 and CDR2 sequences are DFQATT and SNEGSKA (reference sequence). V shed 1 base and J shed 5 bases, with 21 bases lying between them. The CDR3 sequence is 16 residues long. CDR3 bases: TGCAGTGCTAGAGTGGTGCTAGCAGCCAGTACCCACGAGCAGTACTTC. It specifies CSARVVLAASTHEQYF.

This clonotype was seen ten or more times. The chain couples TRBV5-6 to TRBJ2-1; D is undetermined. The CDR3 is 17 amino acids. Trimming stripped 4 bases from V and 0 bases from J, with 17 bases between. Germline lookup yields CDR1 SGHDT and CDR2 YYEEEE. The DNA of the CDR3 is TGTGCCAGCAGCCTAAGACCCGGAAACAGCTCCTACAATGAGCAGTTCTTC. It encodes CASSLRPGNSSYNEQFF.

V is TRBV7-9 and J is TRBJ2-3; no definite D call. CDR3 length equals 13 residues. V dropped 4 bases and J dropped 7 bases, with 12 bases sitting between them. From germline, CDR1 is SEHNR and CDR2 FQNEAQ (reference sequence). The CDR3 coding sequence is TGTGCCAGCAGCTCCCTGAGACAACATACGCAGTATTTT. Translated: CASSSLRQHTQYF.

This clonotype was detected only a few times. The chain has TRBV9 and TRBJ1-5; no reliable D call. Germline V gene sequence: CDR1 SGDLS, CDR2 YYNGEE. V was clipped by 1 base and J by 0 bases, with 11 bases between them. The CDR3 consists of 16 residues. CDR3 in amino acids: CASSVPLPYSNQPQHF. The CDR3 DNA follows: TGTGCCAGCAGCGTACCCCTCCCTTATAGCAATCAGCCCCAGCATTTT. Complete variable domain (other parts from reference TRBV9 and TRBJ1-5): DSGVTQTPKHLITATGQRVTLRCSPRSGDLSVYWYQQSLDQGLQFLIQYYNGEERAKGNILERFSAQQFPDLHSELNLSSLELGDSALYFCASSVPLPYSNQPQHFGDGTRLSIL.

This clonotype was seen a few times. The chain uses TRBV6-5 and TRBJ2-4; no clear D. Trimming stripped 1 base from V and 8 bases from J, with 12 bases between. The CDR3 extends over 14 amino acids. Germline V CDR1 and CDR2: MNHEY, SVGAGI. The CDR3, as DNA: TGTGCCAGCAGTTACTGGGCAGGTTGGGACATTCAGTACTTC. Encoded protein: CASSYWAGWDIQYF.

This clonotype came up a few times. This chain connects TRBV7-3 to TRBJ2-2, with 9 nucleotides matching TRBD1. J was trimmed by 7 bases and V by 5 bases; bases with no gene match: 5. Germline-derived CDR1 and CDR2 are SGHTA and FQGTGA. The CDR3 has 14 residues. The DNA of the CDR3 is TGTGCCAGCAGCCTGGACAGGGGTAACGGGGAGCTGTTTTTT. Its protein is CASSLDRGNGELFF.

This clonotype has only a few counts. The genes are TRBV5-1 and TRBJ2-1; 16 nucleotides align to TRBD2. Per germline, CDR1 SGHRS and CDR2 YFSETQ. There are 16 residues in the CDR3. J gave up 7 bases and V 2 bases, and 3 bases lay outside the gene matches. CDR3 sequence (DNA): TGCGCCAGCAGCTTACCGGGACTAGCGGGGGGGAATGAGCAGTTCTTC. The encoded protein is CASSLPGLAGGNEQFF. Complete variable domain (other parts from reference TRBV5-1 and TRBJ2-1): KAGVTQTPRYLIKTRGQQVTLSCSPISGHRSVSWYQQTPGQGLQFLFEYFSETQRNKGNFPGRFSGRQFSNSRSEMNVSTLELGDSALYLCASSLPGLAGGNEQFFGPGTRLTVL.

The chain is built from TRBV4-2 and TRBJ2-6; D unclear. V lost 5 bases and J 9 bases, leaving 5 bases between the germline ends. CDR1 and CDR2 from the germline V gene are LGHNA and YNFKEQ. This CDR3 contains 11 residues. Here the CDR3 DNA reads TGTGCCAGCAGCAGGCTCAACGTCCTGACTTTC. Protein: CASSRLNVLTF.

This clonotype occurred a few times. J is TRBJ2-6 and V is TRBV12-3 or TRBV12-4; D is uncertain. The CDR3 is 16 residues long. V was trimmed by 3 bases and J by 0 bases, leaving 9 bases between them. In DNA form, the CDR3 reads TGTGCCAGCAGTTTTCACAGAGTCTCTGGGGCCAACGTCCTGACTTTC. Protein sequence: CASSFHRVSGANVLTF.

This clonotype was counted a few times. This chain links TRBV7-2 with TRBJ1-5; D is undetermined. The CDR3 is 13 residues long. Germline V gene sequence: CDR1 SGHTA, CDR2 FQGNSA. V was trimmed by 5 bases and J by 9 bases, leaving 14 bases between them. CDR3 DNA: TGTGCCAGCAGCCCTGACTTGTTTCGGCCCCAGCATTTT. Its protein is CASSPDLFRPQHF.

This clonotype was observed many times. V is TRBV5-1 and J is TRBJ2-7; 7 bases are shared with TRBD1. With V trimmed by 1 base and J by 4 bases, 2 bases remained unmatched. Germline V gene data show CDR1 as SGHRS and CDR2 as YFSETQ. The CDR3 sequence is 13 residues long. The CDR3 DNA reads TGCGCCAGCAGCTTGATACAGGGGTACGAGCAGTACTTC. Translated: CASSLIQGYEQYF.

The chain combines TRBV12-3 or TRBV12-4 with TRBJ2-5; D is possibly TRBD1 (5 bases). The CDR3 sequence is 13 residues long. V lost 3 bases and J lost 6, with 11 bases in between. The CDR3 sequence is CASSFWGGKTQYF. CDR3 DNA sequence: TGTGCCAGCAGTTTTTGGGGCGGAAAGACCCAGTACTTC.

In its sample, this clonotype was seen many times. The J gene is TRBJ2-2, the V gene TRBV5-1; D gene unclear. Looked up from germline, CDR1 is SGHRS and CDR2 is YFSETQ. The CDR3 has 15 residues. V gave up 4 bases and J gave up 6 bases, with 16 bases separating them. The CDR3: CASSGIGFGSGELFF. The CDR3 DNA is TGCGCCAGCAGCGGGATAGGGTTCGGGTCCGGGGAGCTGTTTTTT.

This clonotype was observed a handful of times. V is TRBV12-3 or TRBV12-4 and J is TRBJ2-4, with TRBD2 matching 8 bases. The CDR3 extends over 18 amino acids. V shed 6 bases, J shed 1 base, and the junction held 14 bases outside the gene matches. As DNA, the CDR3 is TGTGCCAGCAGCCCCGGGACGATAGCGGGGACTGCCAAAAACATTCAGTACTTC. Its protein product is CASSPGTIAGTAKNIQYF.

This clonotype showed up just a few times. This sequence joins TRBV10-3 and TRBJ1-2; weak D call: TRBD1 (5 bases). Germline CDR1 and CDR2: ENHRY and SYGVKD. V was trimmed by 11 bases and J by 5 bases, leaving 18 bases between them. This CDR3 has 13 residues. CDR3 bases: TGTGCCGCCTCTGGGACGGATCCTTATGGCTACACCTTC. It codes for CAASGTDPYGYTF.